Given below is one T cell receptor beta chain in context. Its antigen target is currently unknown. No much larger clone exists at a distance of one base, and base qualities are not known. This sample was taken from a study of CD8+ T cells in alopecia areata (dated by TCRdb to about 2018). About the study as a whole: Treated patients were enrolled in an open-label pilot trial of oral tofacitinib at 5 to 10 mg twice daily for moderate-to-severe alopecia areata. Patients received tofacitinib for 6 to 18 months and were then followed off drug for 6 months to check for delayed response and recurrence. In both human patients and the C3H/HeJ mouse model, the study applied high-throughput TCRbeta sequencing to look at T cell clonal expansion in alopecia areata. Scalp tissue and sorted CD4+ and CD8+ peripheral blood T cells from patchy and totalis/universalis alopecia areata patients and from healthy controls were covered by human TCRbeta sequencing. Biopsies were taken from tofacitinib-treated patients at baseline and at 4 and 24 weeks of treatment, and a later scalp biopsy was taken in several of the tofacitinib-treated patients. Clonality in the scalp was compared among normal scalp (n=4), patchy alopecia areata scalp (n=8), and alopecia totalis/universalis scalp (n=8). RNA was obtained with the PAXgene miRNA kit for fixed scalp, the miRNeasy kit for PBMCs, and the RNeasy kit for mouse skin. Amplification of TCRbeta CDR3 regions was done by immunoSEQ multiplex PCR using 35 Vbeta forward primers and 13 Jbeta reverse primers.

Peripheral blood and lesional scalp punch biopsies were obtained from patients with alopecia areata. PBMCs were isolated by density centrifugation and stained for CD3, CD4 and CD8, and CD4+ and CD8+ T cells were sorted on a FACSAria. The method was the immunoSEQ multiplex PCR assay. To provide template for TCR sequencing, every sample had RNA extracted and reverse transcribed into cDNA. First-strand cDNA was synthesized using SuperScript III with a 2:1 mix of oligo-dT and random hexamers. A synthetic immune receptor repertoire was used to assess amplification bias, and residual bias was removed computationally. In the original analysis: After raw reads were preprocessed to remove errors, the CDR3 was defined following IMGT conventions as running from the conserved cysteine to phenylalanine. Clonality was computed by normalizing Shannon entropy by log2 of the number of productive unique TCRs and subtracting the result from 1. Whether scalp clones were CD4 or CD8 was inferred by matching scalp TCRbeta sequences against CD4 and CD8 repertoires sorted from blood. This is the immuneACCESS table as TCRdb keeps it, with only in-frame sequences that have V and J called. A part of the clones is gone; compared with another copy, unresolved V genes explain less than half, and the rest is unexplained. From that table come the V and J calls and clone size; the DNA was used to work out D and trimming. This sample holds fewer than 100,000 clones; around 44% were observed only once. 0.79% of the sample rests with the top ten.

Findings and caveats that apply to the study as a whole: Compared with normal scalp, lesional scalp, particularly in alopecia totalis/universalis, had higher clonality and more expanded CD8+ clones, which suggests antigenic drive. Compared with mice, TCR sequences shared between patients were less clear, possibly partly because of HLA diversity across the patient population. Resident alphabeta T cells in normal human skin are also sequenced, complicating scalp TCR repertoire analysis, unlike mouse skin dominated by gammadelta T cells.

The CDR3 starts with the cysteine, ends with the phenylalanine, and has 15 residues. The only DNA kept is the CDR3, 45 bases in frame from the first base. The junction shows trimming of 0 bases on V and 3 bases on J, plus 12 bases between the germline ends. The germline V gene specifies SGHRS as CDR1 and YFSETQ as CDR2. Sequences were obtained from CD4+ T cells sorted from blood. The chain employs TRBV5-1 and TRBJ1-1, and TRBD1 may be the D gene, going by 5 matching bases. This sequence was found in a human donor with alopecia areata. CDR3 sequence: CASSLEAGQDTEAFF. The nucleotide sequence is TGCGCCAGCAGCTTGGAGGCAGGGCAGGACACTGAAGCTTTCTTT.